This T cell receptor (beta chain) was found in a study of identical twins listed by TCRdb under 2016. Regarding the study in general: TCR alpha and beta repertoires from monozygotic twins, unrelated adults of various ages and cord blood were deep-sequenced to test whether fetal clonotypes persist. Replicate twin experiments were performed at different times using different library preparation protocols to rule out contamination.

Every donor was a healthy Caucasian. Three pairs of female monozygotic twins, all aged roughly 18 to 29 years, were included in the twin cohort. Positive isolation kits from Invitrogen were used to isolate CD4+ and CD8+ T cell populations. Study-wide findings and limitations: Out-of-frame TCR alpha sharing in monozygotic twins was systematically underestimated by recombination models, whereas sharing between unrelated individuals was in agreement with the recombination models. In beta out-of-frame sequences, excess twin sharing was weaker, because having fewer shared sequences lowered the signal-to-noise ratio. Because the same donors could not be followed over many years, the conclusions depended on cross-sectional statistical analysis. Compared with coincidental sharing between unrelated individuals, out-of-frame TCR alpha sequences shared between twins had an excess of sequences with low generation probability. Abundant cord blood beta clonotypes carried fewer insertions; young adult naive repertoires showed a weaker similar trend, while memory repertoires showed none. Zero-insertion analyses could be partly confounded by invariant T cells such as MAIT and iNKT, although diverse VJ usage argued against such confounding for most clonotypes.

Library preparation used 5' RACE. The instrument given in TCRdb is Illumina HiSeq 2000. A universal primer binding site was added through template switching, and the final cDNA carried a unique molecular identifier so that TCR cDNA molecules could be counted accurately. Specific primers in the conserved constant-segment region were used to synthesize first-strand cDNA for TCR alpha and beta chains. To control for contamination, every cDNA library was double barcoded, receiving both a SMART-Mk sample barcode and Illumina barcodes. Two successive PCR steps introduced TruSeq adapter sequences along with Illumina sample barcodes. The TCR alpha and beta cDNA libraries were sequenced on the Illumina HiSeq platform using custom primers. Regarding the original processing steps: Raw reads were processed with MiGEC to extract unique molecular identifiers, and MiXCR was used to determine CDR3 positions. For each individual, recombination models were inferred using an EM algorithm with the repgenHMM and IGoR tools. The tcR package in R was used for shared clonotype analysis, with sharing normalized by the product of cloneset sizes. Out-of-frame nonproductive sequences were analyzed to study raw recombination free of thymic and clonal selection effects. TCRdb handled the public reads itself, with Q25 trimming in fastp and clone calling in MiXCR, and kept productive beta chains. Each entry merges the rows of one CDR3 protein and shows their most common DNA and genes. It is TCRdb's table, rather than the study itself, that gives the V and J calls and clone size. In this sample the table shows 450,000 to 500,000 distinct CDR3 sequences, over 11% of which occur a single time. The ten biggest clones cover around 0.98% of the sample.

This clonotype turned up a few times. Its antigen remains unidentified. Base quality data are lacking; no much larger clone is found one base away. V is shortened by 3 bases, J by 0 bases, and the region joining them spans 9 bases. The CDR3 numbers 15 residues from cysteine through phenylalanine. Only the CDR3 part of the read is kept: 45 bases, read in frame from the first base. From a lookup of the germline V gene, CDR1 and CDR2 are ENHRY and SYGVKD. The sample was also reused in another study, on yellow fever vaccine responses in identical twins. Taken from the second paper: The authors reported that the T cell response to vaccination in identical twins appeared partly convergent and partly personalized. The study precisely tracked vaccine-responding T cell clones in identical twins.

The receptor's source is a woman between 18 and 29 years old in good health. The sample comprised CD4+ T cells sorted from blood. The chain was built from TRBV10-3 and TRBJ1-5, with a weak D call of TRBD1 (6 bases match). The nucleotides are TGTGCCATCAGTGAAAGGACAGATAGCAATCAGCCCCAGCATTTT. Translation gives CAISERTDSNQPQHF.